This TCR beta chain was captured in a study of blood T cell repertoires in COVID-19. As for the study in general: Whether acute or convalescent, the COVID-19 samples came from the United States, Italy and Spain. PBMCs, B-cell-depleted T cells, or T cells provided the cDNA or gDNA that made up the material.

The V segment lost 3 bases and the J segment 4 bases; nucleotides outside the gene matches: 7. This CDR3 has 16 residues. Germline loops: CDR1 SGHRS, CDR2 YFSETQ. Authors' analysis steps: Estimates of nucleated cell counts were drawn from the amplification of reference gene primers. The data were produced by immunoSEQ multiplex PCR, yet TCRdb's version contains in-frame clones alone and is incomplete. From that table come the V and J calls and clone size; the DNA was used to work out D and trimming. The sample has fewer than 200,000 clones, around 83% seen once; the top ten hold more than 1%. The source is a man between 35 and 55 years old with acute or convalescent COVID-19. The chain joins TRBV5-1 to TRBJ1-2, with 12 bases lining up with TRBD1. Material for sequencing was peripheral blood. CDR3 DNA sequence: TGCGCCAGCAGCTCTCCGGGACAGGGGGCGGGCTATGGCTACACCTTC. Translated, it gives CASSSPGQGAGYGYTF. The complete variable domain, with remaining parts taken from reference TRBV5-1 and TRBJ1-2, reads KAGVTQTPRYLIKTRGQQVTLSCSPISGHRSVSWYQQTPGQGLQFLFEYFSETQRNKGNFPGRFSGRQFSNSRSEMNVSTLELGDSALYLCASSSPGQGAGYGYTFGSGTRLTVV.